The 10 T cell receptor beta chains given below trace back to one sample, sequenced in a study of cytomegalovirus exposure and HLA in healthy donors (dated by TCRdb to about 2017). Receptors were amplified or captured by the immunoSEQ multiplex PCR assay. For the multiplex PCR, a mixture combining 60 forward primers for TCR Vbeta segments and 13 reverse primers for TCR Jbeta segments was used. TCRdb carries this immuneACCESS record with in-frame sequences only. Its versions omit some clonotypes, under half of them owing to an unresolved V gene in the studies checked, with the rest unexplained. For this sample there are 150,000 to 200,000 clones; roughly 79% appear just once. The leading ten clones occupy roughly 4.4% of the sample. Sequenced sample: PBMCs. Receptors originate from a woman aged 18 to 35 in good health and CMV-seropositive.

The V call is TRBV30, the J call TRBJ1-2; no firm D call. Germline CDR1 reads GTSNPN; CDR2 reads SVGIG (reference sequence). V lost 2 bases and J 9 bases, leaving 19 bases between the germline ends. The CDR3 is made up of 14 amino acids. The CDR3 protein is CAWSSRRAVGRYTF. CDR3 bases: TGTGCCTGGAGTTCCCGGAGGGCAGTCGGACGCTACACCTTC.

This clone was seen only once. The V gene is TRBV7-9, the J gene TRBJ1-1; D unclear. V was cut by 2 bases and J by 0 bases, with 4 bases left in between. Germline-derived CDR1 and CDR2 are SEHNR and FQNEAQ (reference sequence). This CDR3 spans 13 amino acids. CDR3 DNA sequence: TGTGCCAGCAGCTTATCAGTGAACACTGAAGCTTTCTTT. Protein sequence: CASSLSVNTEAFF.

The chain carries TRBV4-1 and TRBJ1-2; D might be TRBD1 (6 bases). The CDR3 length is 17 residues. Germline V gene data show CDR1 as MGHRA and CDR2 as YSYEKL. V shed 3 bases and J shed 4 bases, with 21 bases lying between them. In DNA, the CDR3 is TGCGCCAGCAGCCAGTTCCATCTCAGGGGATCCCTCTATGGCTACACCTTC. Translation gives CASSQFHLRGSLYGYTF.

CDR3 loop: CASSHSGSGGPRETQYF. CDR3 nucleotide sequence: TGTGCCAGCAGCCACTCGGGGAGCGGGGGGCCCAGGGAGACCCAGTACTTC. The V and J genes are TRBV11-3 and TRBJ2-5; 9 bases agree with TRBD2. There are 17 residues in the CDR3. Germline V gene data show CDR1 as SGHNT and CDR2 as YENEEA. The junction had 15 bases not matched to a gene; V was cut back by 5 bases and J by 5 bases.

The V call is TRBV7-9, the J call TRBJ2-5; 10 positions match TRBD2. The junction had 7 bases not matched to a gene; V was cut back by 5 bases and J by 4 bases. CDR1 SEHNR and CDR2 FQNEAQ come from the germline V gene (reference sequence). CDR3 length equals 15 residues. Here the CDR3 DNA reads TGTGCCAGCAGCACACGGGCTAGCGGGGGAGAGACCCAGTACTTC. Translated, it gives CASSTRASGGETQYF.

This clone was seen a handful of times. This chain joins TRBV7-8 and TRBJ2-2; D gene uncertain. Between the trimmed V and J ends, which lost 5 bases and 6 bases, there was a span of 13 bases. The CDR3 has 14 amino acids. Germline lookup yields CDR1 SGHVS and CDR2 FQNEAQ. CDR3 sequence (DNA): TGTGCCAGCAGCCAACTGATATTGGCCGGGGAGCTGTTTTTT. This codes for CASSQLILAGELFF.

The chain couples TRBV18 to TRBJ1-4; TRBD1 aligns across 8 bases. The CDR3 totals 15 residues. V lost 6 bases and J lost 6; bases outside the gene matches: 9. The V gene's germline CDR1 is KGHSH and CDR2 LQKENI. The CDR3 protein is CASSRYRGSDEKLFF. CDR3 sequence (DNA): TGTGCCAGCTCGCGTTACAGGGGGTCGGATGAAAAACTGTTTTTT.

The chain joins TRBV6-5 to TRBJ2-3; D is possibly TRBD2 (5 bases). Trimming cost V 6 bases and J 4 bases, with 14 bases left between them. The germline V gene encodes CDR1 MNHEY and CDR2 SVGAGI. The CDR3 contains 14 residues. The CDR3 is CASRERTLPDTQYF. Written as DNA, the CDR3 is TGTGCCAGCAGGGAGAGGACTCTCCCAGATACGCAGTATTTT.

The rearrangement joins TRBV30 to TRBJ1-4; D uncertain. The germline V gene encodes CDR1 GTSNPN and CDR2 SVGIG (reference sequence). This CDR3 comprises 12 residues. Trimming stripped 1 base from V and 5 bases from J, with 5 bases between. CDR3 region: CAWSGGNEKLFF. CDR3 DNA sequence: TGTGCCTGGAGTGGCGGGAATGAAAAACTGTTTTTT.

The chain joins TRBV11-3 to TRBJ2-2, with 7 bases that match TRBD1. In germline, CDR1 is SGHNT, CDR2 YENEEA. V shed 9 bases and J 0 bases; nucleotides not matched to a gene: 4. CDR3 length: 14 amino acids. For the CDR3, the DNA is TGTGCCAGTCGGGACAGCTCGAACACCGGGGAGCTGTTTTTT. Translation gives CASRDSSNTGELFF.